This record covers a single T cell receptor (beta chain). Its antigen is undetermined. The PCR ran on 60 Vbeta and 13 Jbeta primers. Profiled with immunoSEQ multiplex PCR; TCRdb holds only in-frame clones, not every one. This table holds around 190,000 clones, more than 65% found once. The germline gives CDR1 MNHEY, CDR2 SMNVEV (reference sequence). The V gene end was trimmed by 4 bases and the J gene end by 5 bases; junction bases not matched to a gene: 6. CDR3 length equals 14 residues. These data originate in a study of cytomegalovirus exposure and HLA in healthy donors. Study-wide points: Evidence from a later analysis indicated that most CMV-associated TCR beta chains looked HLA-restricted. Among the most significant clusters, several appeared linked to common viral pathogens in a later analysis. Earlier analysis yielded a pattern in which most TCR beta V segments were productive about 90% or about 30% of the time.

The chain recombines TRBV27 with TRBJ2-3; TRBD2 matches at 7 bases. This TCR derives from a man aged 35 to 55 in good health and CMV-seropositive. Sequenced material: PBMCs. The DNA of the CDR3 is TGTGCCAGCAGTTCACCCGGGGGGTTAGATACGCAGTATTTT. It encodes CASSSPGGLDTQYF.